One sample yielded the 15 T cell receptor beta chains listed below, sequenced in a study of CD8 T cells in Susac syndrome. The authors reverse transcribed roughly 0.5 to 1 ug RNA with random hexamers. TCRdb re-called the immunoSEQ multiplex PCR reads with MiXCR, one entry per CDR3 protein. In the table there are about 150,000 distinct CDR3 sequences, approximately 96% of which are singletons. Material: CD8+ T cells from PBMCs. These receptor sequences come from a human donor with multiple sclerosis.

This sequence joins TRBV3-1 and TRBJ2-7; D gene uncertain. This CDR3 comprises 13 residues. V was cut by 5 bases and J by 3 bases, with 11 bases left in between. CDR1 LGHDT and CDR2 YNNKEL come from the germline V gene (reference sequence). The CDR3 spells CASSGLSDYEQYF. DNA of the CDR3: TGTGCCAGCAGCGGGCTATCAGACTACGAGCAGTACTTC.

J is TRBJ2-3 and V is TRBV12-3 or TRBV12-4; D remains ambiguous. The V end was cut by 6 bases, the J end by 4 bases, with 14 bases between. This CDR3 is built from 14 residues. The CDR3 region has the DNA TGTGCCAGCAGCCTCGGACCTGAGGCAGATACGCAGTATTTT. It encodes CASSLGPEADTQYF.

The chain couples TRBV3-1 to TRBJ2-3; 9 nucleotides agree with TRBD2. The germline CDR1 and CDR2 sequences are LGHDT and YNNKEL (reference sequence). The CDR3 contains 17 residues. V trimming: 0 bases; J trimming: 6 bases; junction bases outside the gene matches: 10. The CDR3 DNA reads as TGTGCCAGCAGCCAAGAAAGCGGGGGGTACGAAGAGGATACGCAGTATTTT. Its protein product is CASSQESGGYEEDTQYF.

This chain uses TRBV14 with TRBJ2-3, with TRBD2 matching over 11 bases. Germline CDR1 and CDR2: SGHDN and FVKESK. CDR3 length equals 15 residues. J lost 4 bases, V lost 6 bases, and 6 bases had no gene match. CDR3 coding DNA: TGTGCCAGCAGATCGACTAGCGGGGATGCAGATACGCAGTATTTT. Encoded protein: CASRSTSGDADTQYF.

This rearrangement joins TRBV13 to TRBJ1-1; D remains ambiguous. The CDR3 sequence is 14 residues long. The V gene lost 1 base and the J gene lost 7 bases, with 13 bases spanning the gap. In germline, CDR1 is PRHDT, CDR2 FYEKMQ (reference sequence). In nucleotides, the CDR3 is TGTGCCAGCAGCTTAGATACAGAAAGGAATGAAGCTTTCTTT. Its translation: CASSLDTERNEAFF.

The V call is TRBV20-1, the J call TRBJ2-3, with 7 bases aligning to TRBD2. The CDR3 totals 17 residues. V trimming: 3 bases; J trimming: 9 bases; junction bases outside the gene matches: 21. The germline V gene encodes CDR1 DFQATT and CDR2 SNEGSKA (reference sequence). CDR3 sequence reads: CSASWDREAWGGRTQYF. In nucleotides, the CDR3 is TGCAGTGCTAGTTGGGACCGAGAGGCGTGGGGGGGGAGGACGCAGTATTTT.

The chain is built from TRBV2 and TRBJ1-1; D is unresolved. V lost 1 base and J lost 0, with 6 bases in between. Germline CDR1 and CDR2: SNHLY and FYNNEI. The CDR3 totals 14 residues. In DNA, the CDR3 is TGTGCCAGCAGTGAAGTGGTAATGAACACTGAAGCTTTCTTT. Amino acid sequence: CASSEVVMNTEAFF.

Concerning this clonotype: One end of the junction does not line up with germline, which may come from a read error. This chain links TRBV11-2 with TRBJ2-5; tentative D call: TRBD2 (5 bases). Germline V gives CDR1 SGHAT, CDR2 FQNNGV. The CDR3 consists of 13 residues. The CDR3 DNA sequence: TGTGCCAGCAGCTTAGGTCCGACTTTCGACGGGGACTTC. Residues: CASSLGPTFDGDF.

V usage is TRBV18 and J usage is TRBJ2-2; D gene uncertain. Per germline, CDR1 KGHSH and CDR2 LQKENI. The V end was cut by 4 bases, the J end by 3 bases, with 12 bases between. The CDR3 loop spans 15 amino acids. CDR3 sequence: CASSRAGDYTGELFF. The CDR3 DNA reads TGTGCCAGCTCACGGGCAGGAGATTACACCGGGGAGCTGTTTTTT. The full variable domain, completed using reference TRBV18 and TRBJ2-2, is NAGVMQNPRHLVRRRGQEARLRCSPMKGHSHVYWYRQLPEEGLKFMVYLQKENIIDESGMPKERFSAEFPKEGPSILRIQQVVRGDSAAYFCASSRAGDYTGELFFGEGSRLTVL.

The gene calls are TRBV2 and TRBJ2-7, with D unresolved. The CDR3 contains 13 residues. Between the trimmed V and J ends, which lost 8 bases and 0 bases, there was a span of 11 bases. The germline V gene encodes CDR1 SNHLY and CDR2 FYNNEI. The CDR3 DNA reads TGTGCCAGCCTAGACACAAACTCCTACGAGCAGTACTTC. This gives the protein CASLDTNSYEQYF.

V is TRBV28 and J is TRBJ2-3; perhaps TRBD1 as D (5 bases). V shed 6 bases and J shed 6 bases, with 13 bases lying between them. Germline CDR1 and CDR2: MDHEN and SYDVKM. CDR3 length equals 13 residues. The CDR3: CASRGQGIDTQYF. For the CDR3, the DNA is TGTGCCAGCAGGGGGCAGGGAATTGATACGCAGTATTTT.

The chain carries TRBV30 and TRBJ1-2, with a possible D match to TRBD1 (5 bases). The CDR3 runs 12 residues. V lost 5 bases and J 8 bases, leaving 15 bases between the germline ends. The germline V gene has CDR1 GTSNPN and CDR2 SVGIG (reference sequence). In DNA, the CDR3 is TGTGCCTGGGGGACCAGACTCGCGGGCTACACCTTC. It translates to CAWGTRLAGYTF.

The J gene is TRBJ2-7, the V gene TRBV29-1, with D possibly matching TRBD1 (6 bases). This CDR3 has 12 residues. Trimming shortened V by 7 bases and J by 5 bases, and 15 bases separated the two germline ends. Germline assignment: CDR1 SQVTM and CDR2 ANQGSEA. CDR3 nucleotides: TGCAGCGCCTCGACAGGTCTCGACGAGCAGTACTTC. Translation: CSASTGLDEQYF.

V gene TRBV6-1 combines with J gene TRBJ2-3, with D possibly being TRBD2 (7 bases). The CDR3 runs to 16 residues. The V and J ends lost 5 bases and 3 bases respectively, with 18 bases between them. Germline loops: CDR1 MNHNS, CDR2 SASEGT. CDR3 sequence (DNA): TGTGCCAGCAGTCCCGGAGAGGGGGGGTGGACAGATACGCAGTATTTT. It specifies CASSPGEGGWTDTQYF.

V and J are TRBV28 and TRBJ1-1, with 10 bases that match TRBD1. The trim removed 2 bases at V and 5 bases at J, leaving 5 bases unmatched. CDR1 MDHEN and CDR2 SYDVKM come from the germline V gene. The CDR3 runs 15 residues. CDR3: CASSLRQGALTEAFF. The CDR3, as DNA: TGTGCCAGCAGTTTACGACAGGGGGCTTTGACTGAAGCTTTCTTT. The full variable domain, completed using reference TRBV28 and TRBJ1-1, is DVKVTQSSRYLVKRTGEKVFLECVQDMDHENMFWYRQDPGLGLRLIYFSYDVKMKEKGDIPEGYSVSREKKERFSLILESASTNQTSMYLCASSLRQGALTEAFFGQGTRLTVV.